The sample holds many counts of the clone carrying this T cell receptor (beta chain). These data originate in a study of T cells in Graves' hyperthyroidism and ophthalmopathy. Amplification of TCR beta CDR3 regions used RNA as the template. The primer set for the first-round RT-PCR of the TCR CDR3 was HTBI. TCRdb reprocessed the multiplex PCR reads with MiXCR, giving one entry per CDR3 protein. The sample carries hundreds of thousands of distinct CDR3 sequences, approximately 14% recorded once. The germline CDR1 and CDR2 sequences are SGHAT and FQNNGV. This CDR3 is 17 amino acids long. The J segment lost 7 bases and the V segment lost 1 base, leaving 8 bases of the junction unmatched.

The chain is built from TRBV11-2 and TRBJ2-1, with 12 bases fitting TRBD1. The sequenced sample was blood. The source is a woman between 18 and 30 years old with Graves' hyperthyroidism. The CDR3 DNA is TGTGCCAGCAGCTTAGGAAGAGGGACAGGGGGCAAGAATGAGCAGTTCTTC. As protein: CASSLGRGTGGKNEQFF.